The T cell receptor (beta chain) described here comes from a study of T-cell memory formation after mild COVID-19. Broader study findings: Researchers found some responding clones in pre-infection memory, a sign that cross-reactive memory joined. CD4+ bias marked clones expanding day 15 to 37, unlike balanced contracting clones. Contracting CD4+ clones sat mainly in CM and EM; CD8+ in EMRA.

5'RACE primed at constant segments yielded TCR alpha and TCR beta cDNA libraries bearing sample barcodes and UMIs. Each CDR3 protein gets one entry after TCRdb re-called the 5' RACE reads with MiXCR. The top ten hold about 3.8% of the sample, which has 200,000 to 250,000 distinct CDR3 sequences, 9% to 10% seen once. V was cut by 4 bases and J by 7 bases, with 10 bases left in between. The CDR3 extends over 12 amino acids. Germline CDR1 is SEHNR and CDR2 is FQNEAQ (reference sequence). This clonotype was seen ten or more times. Its antigen is not identified. The chain employs TRBV7-9 and TRBJ1-2; D not certain. Sequencing was done on a sample of PBMCs or a T cell subset sorted from them (not recorded which). This TCR derives from a man aged 18 to 30 who had mild COVID-19 (a few samples of this study predate the infection). Cell type and time point are not known. The CDR3 is CASSSTDLGYTF. As DNA, the CDR3 is TGTGCCAGCAGCTCTACGGACCTTGGCTACACCTTC.